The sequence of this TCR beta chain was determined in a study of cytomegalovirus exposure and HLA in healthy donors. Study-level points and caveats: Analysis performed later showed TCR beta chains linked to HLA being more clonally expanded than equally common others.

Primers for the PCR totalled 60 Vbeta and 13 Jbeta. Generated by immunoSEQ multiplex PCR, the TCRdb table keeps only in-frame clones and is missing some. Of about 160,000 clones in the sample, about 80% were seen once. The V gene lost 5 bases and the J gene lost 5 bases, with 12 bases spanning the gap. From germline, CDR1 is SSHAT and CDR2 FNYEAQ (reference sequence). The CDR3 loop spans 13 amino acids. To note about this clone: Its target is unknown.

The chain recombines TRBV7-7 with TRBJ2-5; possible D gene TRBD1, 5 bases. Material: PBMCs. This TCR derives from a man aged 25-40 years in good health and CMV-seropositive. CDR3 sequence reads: CASSPGSGETQYF. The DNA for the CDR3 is TGTGCCAGCAGCCCAGGGTCAGGGGAGACCCAGTACTTC.